The 9 T cell receptor beta chains below were found in one sample sequenced in a study of cytomegalovirus exposure and HLA in healthy donors (dated 2017 in TCRdb). Library preparation used the immunoSEQ multiplex PCR assay. The multiplex PCR relied on a mix of 60 forward primers for TCR Vbeta segments and 13 reverse primers for TCR Jbeta segments. Entries here come from immuneACCESS through TCRdb and include only in-frame sequences with V and J called. Some clones fail to appear in such tables; in the studies checked, an unresolved V gene covers under half of the shortfall, and the cause of the remainder is unknown. This sample holds 100,000 to 150,000 clones; over 70% were observed only once. The ten largest make up approximately 1.6% of the sample. What was sequenced was PBMCs. The receptors here all came from a woman aged 18-29 years in good health and CMV-seronegative.

In its sample, this clone was seen a few times. This chain uses TRBV5-1 with TRBJ2-5, with D possibly being TRBD1 (5 bases). The V gene lost 5 bases and the J gene lost 0 bases, with 8 bases spanning the gap. This CDR3 is built from 13 residues. Germline values: CDR1 SGHRS, CDR2 YFSETQ. The DNA for the CDR3 is TGCGCCAGCAGGCCAGGGTACCAAGAGACCCAGTACTTC. This sequence encodes CASRPGYQETQYF. The full variable domain, with the rest looked up from reference TRBV5-1 and TRBJ2-5, is KAGVTQTPRYLIKTRGQQVTLSCSPISGHRSVSWYQQTPGQGLQFLFEYFSETQRNKGNFPGRFSGRQFSNSRSEMNVSTLELGDSALYLCASRPGYQETQYFGPGTRLLVL.

V gene TRBV30 combines with J gene TRBJ1-1, with D tentatively TRBD1 (5 bases). Deletions cut 2 bases from V and 1 base from J, with 8 bases between. The CDR3 extends over 13 amino acids. Germline V CDR1 and CDR2: GTSNPN, SVGIG (reference sequence). The CDR3 spells CAWSMDKNTEAFF. For the CDR3, the DNA is TGTGCCTGGAGTATGGACAAGAACACTGAAGCTTTCTTT.

In nucleotides, the CDR3 is TGTGCCAGCTCACATTACCGGGACAGACTAAATGAAAAACTGTTTTTT. Protein sequence: CASSHYRDRLNEKLFF. This chain connects TRBV18 to TRBJ1-4, with 7 bases matching TRBD1. The CDR3 is 16 residues long. CDR1 KGHSH and CDR2 LQKENI come from the germline V gene. The V and J ends lost 4 bases and 5 bases, in that order; junction bases with no gene match: 10.

The chain carries TRBV11-2 and TRBJ1-1; D is uncertain. Trimming took 5 bases from V and 4 from J, leaving 14 bases between them. This CDR3 has 14 residues. CDR1 is SGHAT and CDR2 is FQNNGV in the germline V gene. For the CDR3, the DNA is TGTGCCAGCAGCCTTTCGGGGTTGCGCACTGAAGCTTTCTTT. Translation: CASSLSGLRTEAFF.

The V call is TRBV6-1, the J call TRBJ1-2; no reliable D call. Germline CDR1 reads MNHNS; CDR2 reads SASEGT. V was pared by 5 bases and J by 3 bases, with 16 bases between. The CDR3 extends over 15 amino acids. CDR3: CASSPPAPGDYGYTF. For the CDR3, the DNA is TGTGCCAGCAGTCCGCCGGCCCCCGGAGACTATGGCTACACCTTC.

This clone was seen a handful of times. CDR3 protein: CASSTSENEQFF. The CDR3 DNA reads as TGTGCCAGCAGCACCAGCGAGAATGAGCAGTTCTTC. The rearrangement joins TRBV11-2 to TRBJ2-1; D gene ambiguous. V lost 5 bases to trimming and J lost 7 bases, with 9 bases between them. Germline assignment: CDR1 SGHAT and CDR2 FQNNGV. The CDR3 sequence is 12 residues long.

The chain joins TRBV30 to TRBJ2-1; TRBD2 agrees at 10 bases. Per germline, CDR1 GTSNPN and CDR2 SVGIG (reference sequence). V lost 1 base and J lost 14; bases outside the gene matches: 14. This CDR3 contains 15 residues. The DNA for the CDR3 is TGTGCCTGGAGTGAAGTAAGTCTAGCGGGAGATAAAGAGTTCTTC. Protein sequence: CAWSEVSLAGDKEFF.

The CDR3 nucleotides are TGCGCCAGCAGCCAATTGGGGGGACCCAATTACATTCAGTACTTC. Its translation is CASSQLGGPNYIQYF. The chain joins TRBV4-1 to TRBJ2-4, with D perhaps matching TRBD2 (6 bases). Trimming pared 2 bases from V and 8 bases from J, leaving 16 bases between. Germline CDR1 reads MGHRA; CDR2 reads YSYEKL. The CDR3 is made up of 15 amino acids.

This clone was found a few times. V and J are TRBV10-3 and TRBJ1-3; 8 bases fit TRBD1. The CDR3 runs 14 residues. Germline CDR1 is ENHRY and CDR2 is SYGVKD. V lost 9 bases, J lost 0 bases, and 4 bases stayed unmatched. The CDR3 DNA sequence: TGTGCCATGGGACAGGAGTACTCTGGAAACACCATATATTTT. Its protein product is CAMGQEYSGNTIYF.